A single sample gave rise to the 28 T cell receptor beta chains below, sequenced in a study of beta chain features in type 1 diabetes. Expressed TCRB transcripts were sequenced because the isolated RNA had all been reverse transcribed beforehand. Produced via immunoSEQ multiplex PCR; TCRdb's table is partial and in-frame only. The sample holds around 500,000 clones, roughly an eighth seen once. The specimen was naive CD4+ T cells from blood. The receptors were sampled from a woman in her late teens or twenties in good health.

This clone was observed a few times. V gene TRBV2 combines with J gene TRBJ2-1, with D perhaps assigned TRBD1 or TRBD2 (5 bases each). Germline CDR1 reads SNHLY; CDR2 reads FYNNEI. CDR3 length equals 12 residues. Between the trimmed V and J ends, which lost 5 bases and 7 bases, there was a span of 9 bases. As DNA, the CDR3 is TGTGCCAGCAGTCCCGAGGGGAATGAGCAGTTCTTC. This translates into CASSPEGNEQFF.

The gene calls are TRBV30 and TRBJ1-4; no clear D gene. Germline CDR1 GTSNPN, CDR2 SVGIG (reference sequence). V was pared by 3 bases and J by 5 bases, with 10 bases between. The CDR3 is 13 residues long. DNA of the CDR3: TGTGCCTGGAGGGGGATGTCAAATGAAAAACTGTTTTTT. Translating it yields CAWRGMSNEKLFF.

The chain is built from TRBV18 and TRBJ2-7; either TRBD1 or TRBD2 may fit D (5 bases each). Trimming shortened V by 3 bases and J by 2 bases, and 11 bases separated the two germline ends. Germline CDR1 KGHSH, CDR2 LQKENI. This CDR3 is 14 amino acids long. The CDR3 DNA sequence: TGTGCCAGCTCACCGAGGGACGGCACCTACGAGCAGTACGTC. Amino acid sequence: CASSPRDGTYEQYV.

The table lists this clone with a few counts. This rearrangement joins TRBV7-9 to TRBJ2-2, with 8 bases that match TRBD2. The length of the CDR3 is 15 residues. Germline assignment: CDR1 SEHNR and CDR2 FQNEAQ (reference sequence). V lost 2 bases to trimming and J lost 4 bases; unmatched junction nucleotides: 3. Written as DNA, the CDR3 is TGTGCCAGCAGCTTACGGCTAGCGGGCACCGGGGAGCTGTTTTTT. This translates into CASSLRLAGTGELFF.

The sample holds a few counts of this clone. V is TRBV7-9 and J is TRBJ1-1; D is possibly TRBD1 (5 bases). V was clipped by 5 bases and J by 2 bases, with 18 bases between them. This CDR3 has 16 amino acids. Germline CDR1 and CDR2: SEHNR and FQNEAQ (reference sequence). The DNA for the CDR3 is TGTGCCAGCAGCCCTACGGGGGGAACTCCCAACACTGAAGCTTTCTTT. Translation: CASSPTGGTPNTEAFF.

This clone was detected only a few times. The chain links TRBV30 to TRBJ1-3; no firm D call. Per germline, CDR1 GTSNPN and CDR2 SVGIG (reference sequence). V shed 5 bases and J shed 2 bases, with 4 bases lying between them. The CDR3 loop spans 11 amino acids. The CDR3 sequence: CAWGPGNTIYF. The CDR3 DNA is TGTGCCTGGGGGCCTGGAAACACCATATATTTT.

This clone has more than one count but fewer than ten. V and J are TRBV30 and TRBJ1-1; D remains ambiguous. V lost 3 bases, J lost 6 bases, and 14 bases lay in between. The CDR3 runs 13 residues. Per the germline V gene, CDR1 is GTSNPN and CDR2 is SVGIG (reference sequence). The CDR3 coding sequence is TGTGCCTGGAGGGGCATTGGATGGGCTGAAGCTTTCTTT. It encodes CAWRGIGWAEAFF.

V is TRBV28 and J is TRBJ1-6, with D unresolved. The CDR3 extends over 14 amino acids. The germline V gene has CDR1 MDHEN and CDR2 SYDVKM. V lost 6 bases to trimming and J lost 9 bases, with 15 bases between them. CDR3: CASSTRALSSPLHF. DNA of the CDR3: TGTGCCAGCAGCACACGGGCCCTTAGTTCACCCCTCCACTTT.

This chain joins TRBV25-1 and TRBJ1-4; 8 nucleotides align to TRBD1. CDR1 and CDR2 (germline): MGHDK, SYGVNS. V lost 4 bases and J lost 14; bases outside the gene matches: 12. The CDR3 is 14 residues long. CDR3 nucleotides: TGTGCCAGCAGTGCCTACGTGCAGGGGGCGAGTCTGTTTTTT. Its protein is CASSAYVQGASLFF.

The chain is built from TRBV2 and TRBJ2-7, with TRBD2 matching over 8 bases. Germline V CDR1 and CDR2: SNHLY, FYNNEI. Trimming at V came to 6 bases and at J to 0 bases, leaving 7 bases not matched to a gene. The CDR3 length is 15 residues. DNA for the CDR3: TGTGCCAGCAGGGCGACTAGCGTGAGCTCCTACGAGCAGTACTTC. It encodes CASRATSVSSYEQYF.

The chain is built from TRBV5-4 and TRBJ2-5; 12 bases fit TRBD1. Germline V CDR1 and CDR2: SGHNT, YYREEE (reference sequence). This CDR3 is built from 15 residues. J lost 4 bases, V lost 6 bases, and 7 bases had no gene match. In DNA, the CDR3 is TGTGCCAGCACCCTGGGACAGGGGGCAGGAGAGACCCAGTACTTC. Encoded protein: CASTLGQGAGETQYF.

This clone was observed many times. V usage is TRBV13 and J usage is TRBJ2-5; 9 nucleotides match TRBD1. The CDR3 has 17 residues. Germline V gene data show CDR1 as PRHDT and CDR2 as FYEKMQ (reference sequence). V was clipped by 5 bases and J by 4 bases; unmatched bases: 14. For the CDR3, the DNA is TGTGCCAGCAGCCGCACCTCCGGGACAGGGCAACGAGAGACCCAGTACTTC. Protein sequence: CASSRTSGTGQRETQYF.

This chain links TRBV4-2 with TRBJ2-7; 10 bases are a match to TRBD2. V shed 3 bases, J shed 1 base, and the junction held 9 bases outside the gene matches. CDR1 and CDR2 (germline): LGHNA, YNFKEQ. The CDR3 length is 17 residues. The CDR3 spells CASSQNNLAGASYEQYF. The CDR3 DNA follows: TGTGCCAGCAGCCAGAACAACCTAGCGGGAGCTTCCTACGAGCAGTACTTC.

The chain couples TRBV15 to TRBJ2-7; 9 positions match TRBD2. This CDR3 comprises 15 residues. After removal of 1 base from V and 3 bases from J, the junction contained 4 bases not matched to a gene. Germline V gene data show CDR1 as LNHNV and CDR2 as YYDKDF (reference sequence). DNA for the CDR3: TGTGCCACCAGCAGAGGTCTAGCGGGGCACTACGAGCAGTACGTC. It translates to CATSRGLAGHYEQYV.

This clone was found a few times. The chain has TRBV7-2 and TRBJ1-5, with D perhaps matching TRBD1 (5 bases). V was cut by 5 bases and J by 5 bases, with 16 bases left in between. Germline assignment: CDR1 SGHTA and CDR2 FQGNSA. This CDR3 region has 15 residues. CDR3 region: CASSHNLQGYQPQHF. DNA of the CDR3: TGTGCCAGCAGCCATAACCTCCAGGGCTATCAGCCCCAGCATTTT.

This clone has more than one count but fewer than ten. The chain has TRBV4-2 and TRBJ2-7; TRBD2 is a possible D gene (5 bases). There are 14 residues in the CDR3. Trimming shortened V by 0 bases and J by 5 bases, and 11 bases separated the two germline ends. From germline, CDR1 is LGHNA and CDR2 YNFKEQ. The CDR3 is CASSQDMRANEQYF. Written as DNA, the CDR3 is TGTGCCAGCAGCCAAGATATGCGGGCGAACGAGCAGTACTTC.

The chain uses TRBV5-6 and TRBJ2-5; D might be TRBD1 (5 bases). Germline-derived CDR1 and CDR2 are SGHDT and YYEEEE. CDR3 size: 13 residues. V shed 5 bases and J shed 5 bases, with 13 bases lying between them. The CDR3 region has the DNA TGTGCCAGCAGACAGGTACCCGGGGAGACCCAGTACTTC. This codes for CASRQVPGETQYF.

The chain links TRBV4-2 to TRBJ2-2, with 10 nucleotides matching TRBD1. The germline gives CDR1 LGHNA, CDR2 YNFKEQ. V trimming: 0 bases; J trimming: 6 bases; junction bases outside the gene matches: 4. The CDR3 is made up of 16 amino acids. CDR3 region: CASSQEGTGEAGELFF. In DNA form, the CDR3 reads TGTGCCAGCAGCCAAGAGGGGACAGGGGAGGCCGGGGAGCTGTTTTTT.

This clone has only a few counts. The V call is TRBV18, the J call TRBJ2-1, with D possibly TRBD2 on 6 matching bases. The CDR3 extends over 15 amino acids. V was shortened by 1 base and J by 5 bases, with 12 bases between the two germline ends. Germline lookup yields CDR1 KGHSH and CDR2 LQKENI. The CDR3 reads CASSPRTRRDNEQFF. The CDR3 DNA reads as TGTGCCAGCTCACCACGAACACGGAGGGACAATGAGCAGTTCTTC.

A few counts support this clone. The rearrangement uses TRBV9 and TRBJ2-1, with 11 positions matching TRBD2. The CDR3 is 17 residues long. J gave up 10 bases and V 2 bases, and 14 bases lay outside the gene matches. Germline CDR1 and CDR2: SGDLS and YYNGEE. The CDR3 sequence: CASSVAKTSGAPGEQFF. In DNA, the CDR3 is TGTGCCAGCAGCGTGGCTAAGACTAGCGGGGCGCCCGGGGAGCAGTTCTTC.

CDR3: CSALDGDTQYF. In DNA, the CDR3 is TGCAGCGCCCTAGACGGAGATACGCAGTATTTT. The rearrangement joins TRBV29-1 to TRBJ2-3; no clear D gene. Germline V lookup: CDR1 SQVTM, CDR2 ANQGSEA. Deletions cut 7 bases from V and 5 bases from J, with 10 bases between. This CDR3 contains 11 residues.

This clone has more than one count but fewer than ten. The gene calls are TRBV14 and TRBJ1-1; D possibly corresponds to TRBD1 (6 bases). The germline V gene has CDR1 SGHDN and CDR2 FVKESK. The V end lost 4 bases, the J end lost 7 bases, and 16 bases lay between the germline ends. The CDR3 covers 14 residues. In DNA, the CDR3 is TGTGCCAGCAGCCTGCTGGGACAAAATTTTGAAGCTTTCTTT. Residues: CASSLLGQNFEAFF.

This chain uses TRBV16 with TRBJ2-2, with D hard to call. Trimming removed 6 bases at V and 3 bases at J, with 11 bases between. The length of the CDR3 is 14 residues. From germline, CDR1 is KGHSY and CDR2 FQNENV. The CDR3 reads CASSSSTYTGELFF. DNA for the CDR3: TGTGCCAGCAGTAGCAGTACCTACACCGGGGAGCTGTTTTTT.

CDR3 in DNA: TGTGCCACCAGCAGATTACCTACCTACGAGCAGTACTTC. As protein: CATSRLPTYEQYF. The V and J genes are TRBV15 and TRBJ2-7, with D uncertain. The germline V gene encodes CDR1 LNHNV and CDR2 YYDKDF (reference sequence). The CDR3 has 13 residues. Trimming took off 2 bases at V and 2 bases at J, with 7 bases between the two ends.

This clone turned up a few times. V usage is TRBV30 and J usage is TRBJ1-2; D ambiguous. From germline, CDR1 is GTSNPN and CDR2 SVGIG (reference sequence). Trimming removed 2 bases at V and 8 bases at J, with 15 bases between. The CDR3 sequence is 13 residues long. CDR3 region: CAWSKINTGGYTF. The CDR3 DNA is TGTGCCTGGAGTAAGATTAATACGGGGGGCTACACCTTC.

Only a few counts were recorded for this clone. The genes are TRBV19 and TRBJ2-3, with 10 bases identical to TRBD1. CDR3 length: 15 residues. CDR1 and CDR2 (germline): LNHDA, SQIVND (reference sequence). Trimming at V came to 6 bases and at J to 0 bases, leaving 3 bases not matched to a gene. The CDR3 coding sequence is TGTGCCAGTAGAGTGGACAGGGGGAGCACAGATACGCAGTATTTT. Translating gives CASRVDRGSTDTQYF.

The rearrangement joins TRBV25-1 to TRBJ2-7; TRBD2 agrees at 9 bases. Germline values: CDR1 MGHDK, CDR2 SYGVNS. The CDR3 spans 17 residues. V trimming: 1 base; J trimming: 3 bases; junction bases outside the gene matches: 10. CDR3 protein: CASSELTLAGRNYEQYV. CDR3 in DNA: TGTGCCAGCAGTGAATTAACTCTAGCGGGGAGAAACTACGAGCAGTACGTC.

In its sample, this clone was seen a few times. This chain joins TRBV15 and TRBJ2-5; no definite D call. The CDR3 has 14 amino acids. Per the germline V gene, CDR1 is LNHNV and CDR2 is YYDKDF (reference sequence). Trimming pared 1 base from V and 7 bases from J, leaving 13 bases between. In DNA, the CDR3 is TGTGCCACCAGCAGAGGCTCCAGAGCAGGGACCCAGTACTTC. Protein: CATSRGSRAGTQYF.